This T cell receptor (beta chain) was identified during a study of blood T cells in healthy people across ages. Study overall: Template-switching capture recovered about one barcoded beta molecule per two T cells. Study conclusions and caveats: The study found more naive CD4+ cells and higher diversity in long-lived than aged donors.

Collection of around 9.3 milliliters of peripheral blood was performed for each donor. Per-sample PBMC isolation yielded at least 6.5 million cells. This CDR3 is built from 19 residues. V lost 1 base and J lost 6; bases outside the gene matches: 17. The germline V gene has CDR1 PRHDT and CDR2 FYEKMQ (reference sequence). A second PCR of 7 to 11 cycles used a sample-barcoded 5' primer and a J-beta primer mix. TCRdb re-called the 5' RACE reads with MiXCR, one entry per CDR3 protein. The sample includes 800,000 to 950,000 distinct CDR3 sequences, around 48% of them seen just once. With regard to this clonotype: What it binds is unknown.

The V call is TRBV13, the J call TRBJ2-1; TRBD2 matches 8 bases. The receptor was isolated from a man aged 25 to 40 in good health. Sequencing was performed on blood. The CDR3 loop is CASSLDTGCGGGCANEQFF. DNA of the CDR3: TGTGCCAGCAGCTTAGACACCGGGTGTGGCGGGGGGTGTGCCAATGAGCAGTTCTTC.